The 12 T cell receptor beta chains below come from one sample, sequenced in a study of Graves' ophthalmopathy and Graves' hyperthyroidism. For repertoire sequencing, the TCR beta CDR3 regions were amplified from RNA transcripts. In the first round, RT-PCR was carried out with HTBI primers, and a multiplex PCR formed the second round. TCRdb fed the multiplex PCR reads into MiXCR, producing one record per CDR3 protein. Of fewer than 400,000 distinct CDR3 sequences in the sample, about 18% are singletons; the top ten hold roughly 1.5%. The sequenced sample was peripheral blood. These receptors all stem from a woman younger than 35 with Graves' ophthalmopathy.

This clonotype was counted at least ten times. The V call is TRBV30, the J call TRBJ2-7; the D gene is possibly TRBD2 (5 bases). CDR3 length: 14 amino acids. Deletions cut 4 bases from V and 5 bases from J, with 18 bases between. Germline CDR1 is GTSNPN and CDR2 is SVGIG (reference sequence). The CDR3 DNA reads TGTGCCTGGACCCAGATGCGGGTAGCCGACGAGCAGTACTTC. Its translation: CAWTQMRVADEQYF.

This clonotype was seen at least ten times. The junction does not match germline at one end; this may be a read error. V gene TRBV7-3 combines with J gene TRBJ2-5; no firm D call. This CDR3 spans 14 amino acids. Germline assignment: CDR1 SGHTA and CDR2 FQGTGA. CDR3 in amino acids: CASSLSGAQGTQYF. CDR3 nucleotides: TGTGCCAGCAGCTTAAGCGGAGCTCAAGGGACCCAGTACTTC.

This clonotype was seen repeatedly, ten times or more. The chain recombines TRBV18 with TRBJ2-7; weak D call: TRBD1 (5 bases). CDR3 size: 12 residues. Trimming stripped 2 bases from V and 5 bases from J, with 7 bases between. CDR1 is KGHSH and CDR2 is LQKENI in the germline V gene. CDR3 sequence: CASSPGADEQYF. CDR3 DNA: TGTGCCAGCTCACCAGGGGCCGACGAGCAGTACTTC.

V usage is TRBV7-2 and J usage is TRBJ1-1; TRBD1 matches at 8 bases. With 5 bases clipped from V and 7 bases from J, the junction kept 6 bases outside the gene matches. CDR3 size: 13 residues. CDR1 and CDR2 from the germline V gene are SGHTA and FQGNSA. This CDR3 reads CASSAGQGNEAFF. CDR3 nucleotide sequence: TGTGCCAGCAGCGCAGGACAGGGCAATGAAGCTTTCTTT.

This clonotype was recorded many times. V and J are TRBV20-1 and TRBJ1-6, with D unclear. The CDR3 extends over 13 amino acids. V lost 5 bases and J lost 6, with 11 bases in between. Germline-derived CDR1 and CDR2 are DFQATT and SNEGSKA (reference sequence). The CDR3 DNA sequence: TGCAGTGCTCGTTGGGCCTCTAATTCACCCCTCCACTTT. This sequence encodes CSARWASNSPLHF.

The sample holds many counts of this clonotype. The gene calls are TRBV4-3 and TRBJ2-6, with TRBD1 as a possible D gene (5 bases). Trimming removed 0 bases from V and 0 bases from J, with 12 bases in between. The CDR3 is 18 residues long. Germline assignment: CDR1 LGHNA and CDR2 YSLEER. The CDR3 DNA is TGCGCCAGCAGCCAAGATCAGGGCAGAATCTCTGGGGCCAACGTCCTGACTTTC. This gives the protein CASSQDQGRISGANVLTF.

This clonotype has at least ten counts. This chain joins TRBV12-3 or TRBV12-4 and TRBJ2-5; the D gene is possibly TRBD2 (5 bases). The V end lost 5 bases, the J end lost 2 bases, and 21 bases lay between the germline ends. This CDR3 has 17 amino acids. CDR3 sequence (DNA): TGTGCCAGCAGTCCTACAACGGCGGGCGCCGATCAAGAGACCCAGTACTTC. Its translation is CASSPTTAGADQETQYF.

This clonotype has a count of ten or more. The chain employs TRBV18 and TRBJ1-1, with 7 bases identical to TRBD1. J lost 5 bases, V lost 4 bases, and 10 bases had no gene match. CDR1 is KGHSH and CDR2 is LQKENI in the germline V gene. The CDR3 is 15 residues long. The CDR3 coding sequence is TGTGCCAGCTCACTCGGGACAGCCCAAGGGACTGAAGCTTTCTTT. Encoded protein: CASSLGTAQGTEAFF. Variable domain in full (rest from reference TRBV18 and TRBJ1-1): NAGVMQNPRHLVRRRGQEARLRCSPMKGHSHVYWYRQLPEEGLKFMVYLQKENIIDESGMPKERFSAEFPKEGPSILRIQQVVRGDSAAYFCASSLGTAQGTEAFFGQGTRLTVV.

This clonotype came up many times. This chain joins TRBV3-1 and TRBJ1-6, with D uncertain. CDR1 LGHDT and CDR2 YNNKEL come from the germline V gene (reference sequence). V shed 3 bases and J shed 5 bases, with 11 bases lying between them. This CDR3 contains 15 residues. In nucleotides, the CDR3 is TGTGCCAGCAGCCACCACGGACGGGATAATTCACCCCTCCACTTT. This codes for CASSHHGRDNSPLHF. The full variable domain, its missing parts supplied by reference TRBV3-1 and TRBJ1-6, is DTAVSQTPKYLVTQMGNDKSIKCEQNLGHDTMYWYKQDSKKFLKIMFSYNNKELIINETVPNRFSPKSPDKAHLNLHINSLELGDSAVYFCASSHHGRDNSPLHFGNGTRLTVT.

This clonotype was seen repeatedly, ten times or more. The genes are TRBV4-2 and TRBJ1-2; D not certain. This CDR3 has 11 amino acids. Germline CDR1 is LGHNA and CDR2 is YNFKEQ. V was clipped by 1 base and J by 12 bases, with 9 bases between them. CDR3 loop: CASSQGSENTF. As DNA, the CDR3 is TGTGCCAGCAGCCAAGGTTCGGAAAACACCTTC.

This clonotype was seen repeatedly, ten times or more. The rearrangement links TRBV6-5 to TRBJ2-5; D unclear. This CDR3 is 14 amino acids long. Germline-derived CDR1 and CDR2 are MNHEY and SVGAGI. Trimming left V 3 bases short and J 0 bases short, with 8 bases between. The chain's CDR3 is CASSYGHHQETQYF. The CDR3 DNA is TGTGCCAGCAGTTATGGGCACCACCAAGAGACCCAGTACTTC.

Ten or more counts support this clonotype. The chain joins TRBV6-2 or TRBV6-3 to TRBJ2-7; 8 positions match TRBD2. Looked up from germline, CDR1 is MNHEY and CDR2 is SVGEGT. V lost 6 bases, J lost 3 bases, and 4 bases stayed unmatched. This CDR3 is 13 amino acids long. The CDR3 here is CASRETSDYEQYF. The CDR3 region has the DNA TGTGCCAGCAGGGAGACTAGCGACTACGAGCAGTACTTC.